This TCR beta chain was captured by sequencing in a study of T cell repertoires in cytomegalovirus infection. For the study at large: Indications came from public TCR beta signatures; they pointed to CMV infection and to a matching HLA type.

Only a few counts were recorded for this clonotype. The antigen remains unidentified. V dropped 0 bases and J dropped 0; count of bases not matched to a gene: 7. Germline V gene sequence: CDR1 MGHRA, CDR2 YSYEKL. The CDR3 is 17 amino acids. TCRdb reprocessed the reads with MiXCR, giving one entry per CDR3 protein. The sample lists approximately 700,000 distinct CDR3 sequences; roughly 36% were seen once. Study observations and caveats: It was HLA-C-restricted CMV-specific TCR beta clonotypes that dominated the response ex vivo.

The material sequenced was PBMCs. The gene calls are TRBV4-1 and TRBJ2-5; 7 nucleotides align to TRBD2. This receptor was taken from a human donor in good health (CMV status not recorded). Some clones in this sample may be carry-over from other donors' samples. Written as DNA, the CDR3 is TGCGCCAGCAGCCAAGATTCCGGGCTAGCGGACCAAGAGACCCAGTACTTC. It translates to CASSQDSGLADQETQYF.